The 12 T cell receptor beta chains listed next were all sequenced from one sample in a study of T cells in tumors after PD-1 blockade. Repertoires were generated with immunoSEQ multiplex PCR, while TCRdb's copy carries only in-frame clones and drops some. The sample shows roughly 49,000 clones, 65% to 85% of them seen only once. The sequences come from PBMCs, collected before anti-PD-1 treatment. The receptors shown here come from a human donor with basal cell carcinoma.

The DNA for the CDR3 is TGTGCCATCAGTGAGTCGGGGCTAGGTGAGACAGATACGCAGTATTTT. The encoded protein is CAISESGLGETDTQYF. This sequence joins TRBV10-3 and TRBJ2-3; D may be TRBD1 (5 bases). Germline V lookup: CDR1 ENHRY, CDR2 SYGVKD. V was shortened by 0 bases and J by 3 bases, with 13 bases between the two germline ends. The CDR3 runs to 16 residues.

The genes are TRBV5-3 and TRBJ2-7; 8 bases fit TRBD1. TRBV5-3 is filed as an ORF, its function uncertain. This CDR3 has 14 residues. V was pared by 3 bases and J by 4 bases, with 6 bases of the junction left unmatched. CDR3: CARSSCRGRYEQYF. In DNA form, the CDR3 reads TGTGCCAGAAGCTCATGCAGGGGGCGTTACGAGCAGTACTTC.

This chain links TRBV5-6 with TRBJ2-4; no clear D gene. The CDR3 contains 18 residues. Germline values: CDR1 SGHDT, CDR2 YYEEEE. V was shortened by 0 bases and J by 4 bases, with 20 bases between the two germline ends. CDR3 nucleotide sequence: TGTGCCAGCAGCTTGGGGGCTTGGATTGGAAATGCTAAAAACATTCAGTACTTC. It encodes CASSLGAWIGNAKNIQYF.

The chain links TRBV3-1 (or the pseudogene TRBV3-2) to TRBJ2-7; TRBD1 matches 7 bases. V was clipped by 4 bases and J by 4 bases; unmatched bases: 7. Germline-derived CDR1 and CDR2 are LGHDT and YNNKEL (reference sequence). This CDR3 has 14 amino acids. The CDR3, as DNA: TGTGCCAGCAGCCCGACAGGGAAGGGATACGAGCAGTACTTC. Protein: CASSPTGKGYEQYF.

This chain uses TRBV7-9 with TRBJ1-2; TRBD1 is a possible D gene (6 bases). In germline, CDR1 is SEHNR, CDR2 FQNEAQ (reference sequence). Trimming removed 4 bases from V and 6 bases from J, with 18 bases in between. This CDR3 is built from 15 residues. In DNA form, the CDR3 reads TGTGCCAGCAGCTCTTATCCCCAGGGGTCGGATGGCTACACCTTC. Translation: CASSSYPQGSDGYTF.

This clone was observed a few times. The gene calls are TRBV7-2 and TRBJ2-2; the D is unclear. V was clipped by 5 bases and J by 6 bases, with 16 bases between them. The CDR3 extends over 15 amino acids. Germline V gene data show CDR1 as SGHTA and CDR2 as FQGNSA. The CDR3 sequence is CASSRWGKGSGELFF. CDR3 coding DNA: TGTGCCAGCAGCCGTTGGGGAAAAGGATCCGGGGAGCTGTTTTTT.

CDR3 region: CASSKDRRDYEQYF. The CDR3, as DNA: TGTGCCAGTAGTAAGGACAGGCGGGACTACGAGCAGTACTTC. The chain links TRBV19 to TRBJ2-7, with D perhaps matching TRBD1 (7 bases). From germline, CDR1 is LNHDA and CDR2 SQIVND (reference sequence). The CDR3 totals 14 residues. V dropped 4 bases and J dropped 3 bases, with 13 bases sitting between them.

This chain links TRBV19 with TRBJ1-5; D remains ambiguous. The CDR3 has 15 amino acids. CDR1 LNHDA and CDR2 SQIVND come from the germline V gene (reference sequence). Between the trimmed V and J ends, which lost 3 bases and 6 bases, there was a span of 15 bases. The CDR3 is CASSMASGLSQPQHF. The DNA for the CDR3 is TGTGCCAGTAGTATGGCTAGCGGATTGAGTCAGCCCCAGCATTTT. Supplemented by reference TRBV19 and TRBJ1-5, the full variable domain reads DGGITQSPKYLFRKEGQNVTLSCEQNLNHDAMYWYRQDPGQGLRLIYYSQIVNDFQKGDIAEGYSVSREKKESFPLTVTSAQKNPTAFYLCASSMASGLSQPQHFGDGTRLSIL.

In the case of this clone: A read error may produce the germline difference seen at one junction end. This chain joins TRBV28 and TRBJ2-7; D ambiguous. Looked up from germline, CDR1 is MDHEN and CDR2 is SYDVKM. The CDR3 consists of 13 residues. CDR3 region: CASSFRTAYGQYF. For the CDR3, the DNA is TGTGCCAGCAGTTTTAGGACGGCCTACGGGCAGTACTTC.

The rearrangement uses TRBV20-1 and TRBJ2-5; D is possibly TRBD1 or TRBD2 (5 bases each). V lost 3 bases, J lost 7 bases, and 12 bases lay in between. Germline assignment: CDR1 DFQATT and CDR2 SNEGSKA (reference sequence). This CDR3 is built from 12 residues. The CDR3 loop reads CSASEGPGTQYF. For the CDR3, the DNA is TGCAGTGCTAGTGAGGGGCCGGGGACCCAGTACTTC.

The chain employs TRBV9 and TRBJ1-6; D possibly corresponds to TRBD1 (5 bases). The CDR3 sequence is 12 residues long. V lost 0 bases and J 10 bases, leaving 5 bases between the germline ends. Germline CDR1 reads SGDLS; CDR2 reads YYNGEE. CDR3 bases: TGTGCCAGCAGCGTAGGGGGGTCACCCCTCCACTTT. Translating it yields CASSVGGSPLHF.

The J gene is TRBJ1-1, the V gene TRBV5-1; 10 bases agree with TRBD1. Germline CDR1 is SGHRS and CDR2 is YFSETQ. The trim removed 4 bases at V and 0 bases at J, leaving 0 bases unmatched. The CDR3 length is 14 residues. This CDR3 reads CASSDRGLNTEAFF. Here the CDR3 DNA reads TGCGCCAGCAGCGACAGGGGGCTGAACACTGAAGCTTTCTTT.